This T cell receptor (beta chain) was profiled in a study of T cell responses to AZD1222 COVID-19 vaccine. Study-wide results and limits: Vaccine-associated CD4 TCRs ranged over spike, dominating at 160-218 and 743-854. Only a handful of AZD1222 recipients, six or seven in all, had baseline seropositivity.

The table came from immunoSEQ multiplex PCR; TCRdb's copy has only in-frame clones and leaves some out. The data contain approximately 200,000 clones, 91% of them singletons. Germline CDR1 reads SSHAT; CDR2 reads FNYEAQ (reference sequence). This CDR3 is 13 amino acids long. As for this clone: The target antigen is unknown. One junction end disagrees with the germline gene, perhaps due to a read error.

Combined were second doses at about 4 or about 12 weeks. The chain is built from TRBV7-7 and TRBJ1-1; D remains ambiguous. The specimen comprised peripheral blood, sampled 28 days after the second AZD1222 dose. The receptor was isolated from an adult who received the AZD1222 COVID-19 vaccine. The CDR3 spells CASSLTVNTEAFF. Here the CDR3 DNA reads TGTGCTAGCAGCTTAACGGTGAACACTGAAGCTTTCTTT.